A selection of T cell receptor beta chains follows, all from one sample in a study of regulatory T cells in long-lasting Graves disease. TCRdb processed the multiplex PCR reads anew with MiXCR; each CDR3 protein has one entry. The sample consists of about 470,000 distinct CDR3 sequences, 15% of them appearing once. This sample also belongs to another study, concerning T cells in Graves' hyperthyroidism and ophthalmopathy.

Material: peripheral blood mononuclear cells (PBMCs), obtained at new diagnosis, from a patient treated with antithyroid drugs. The receptors stem from a woman aged 25 to 45 with Graves disease. Both conserved end residues are part of each CDR3. A D gene is named only where the DNA matches it firmly. Not every row has a clone size; where given, it reads once, few, many or a size class.

clone size,J gene,D gene,V gene,CDR3 DNA,CDR3 protein
many,TRBJ1-1,NA,TRBV11-2,TGTGCCAGCAGCTTCCTTTTCGCGAACACTGAAGCTTTCTTT,CASSFLFANTEAFF
many,TRBJ2-1,NA,TRBV7-9,TGTGCCAGCAGCCCCCTGGGATCAGGAGGAGAGCAGTTCTTC,CASSPLGSGGEQFF
many,TRBJ1-2,TRBD1,TRBV12-3/TRBV12-4,TGTGCCAGCAGTTTCGTCCGCCGGACAGGGACCGGCTACACCTTC,CASSFVRRTGTGYTF
many,TRBJ1-3,NA,TRBV15,TGTGCCACCAGCAGAGCTGACGTAGCTGGAAACACCATATATTTT,CATSRADVAGNTIYF
few,TRBJ2-7,NA,TRBV7-3,TGTGCCACCCAAGGGGTCGGCGAGCAGTACTTC,CATQGVGEQYF
many,TRBJ2-3,TRBD2,TRBV12-3/TRBV12-4,TGTGCCAGCAGTTCCGTTCTACCTAGACTAGCGCATACTACAGATACGCAGTATTTT,CASSSVLPRLAHTTDTQYF
many,TRBJ1-2,NA,TRBV7-8,TGTGCCAGCAGCTTAAACGGAAGGTGGGAGTCAAATGGGGAAAACTATGGCTACACCTTC,CASSLNGRWESNGENYGYTF
many,TRBJ1-5,NA,TRBV12-3/TRBV12-4,TGTGCCAGCAAAACAGGGAGGAATCAGCCCCAGCATTTT,CASKTGRNQPQHF
many,TRBJ1-2,NA,TRBV12-3/TRBV12-4,TGTGCCAGCAGTCCTCGGGGGGCGGGAGGCTACACCTTC,CASSPRGAGGYTF
few,TRBJ2-3,TRBD2,TRBV7-9,TGTGCCAGCAGACTAGCGGGAGTCAGGGATACGCAGTATTTT,CASRLAGVRDTQYF
many,TRBJ2-7,NA,TRBV27,TGTGCCAGCAGTCAAAGCGGATTTCCCTACGAGCAGTACTTC,CASSQSGFPYEQYF
few,TRBJ2-3,TRBD2,TRBV15,TGTGCCACCAGCAGAGATACCCTAGCGGGGAGTCCAGATACGCAGTATTTT,CATSRDTLAGSPDTQYF
NA,TRBJ1-1,NA,TRBV6-2/TRBV6-3,TGTGCCAGCAGCTCCGACAGTCTAGACACGCACACTGAAGCTTTCTTT,CASSSDSLDTHTEAFF
many,TRBJ2-3,TRBD2,TRBV7-3,TGTGCCAGCAGCTTTGGACTAGCGGGATCCACAGATACGCAGTATTTT,CASSFGLAGSTDTQYF
NA,TRBJ2-1,TRBD2,TRBV29-1,TGCAGCGTTGAAGTTGGGCTAGCGGGAGGGGGGGAGCAGTTCTTC,CSVEVGLAGGGEQFF
many,TRBJ2-2,NA,TRBV7-9,TGTGCCAGCAGCTTAGCGCTCGGGATTGCGAACACCGGGGAGCTGTTTTTT,CASSLALGIANTGELFF
NA,TRBJ1-2,NA,TRBV7-8,TGTGCCAGCAGCTTACTCATTTCTAACTATGGCTACACCTTC,CASSLLISNYGYTF
NA,TRBJ2-1,NA,TRBV11-2,TGTGCCAGCAGCTTAGAGTCGGGAGCGGGTGAGCAGTTCTTC,CASSLESGAGEQFF
many,TRBJ1-2,NA,TRBV29-1,TGCAGCGTTGATGGGCGAGAGGATGGCTACACCTTC,CSVDGREDGYTF
many,TRBJ2-3,NA,TRBV12-3/TRBV12-4,TGTGCCAGCAGTTTGTTGTTGAGTGATTGGCGGGCATCAGATACGCAGTATTTT,CASSLLLSDWRASDTQYF
few,TRBJ2-5,NA,TRBV15,TGTGCCGCGGCGATCGGGGCCCAAGAGACCCAGTACTTC,CAAAIGAQETQYF
NA,TRBJ2-3,TRBD2,TRBV6-4,TGTGCCAGCAGTGACGGGACTAGCGGAGTCGATACGCAGTATTTT,CASSDGTSGVDTQYF
few,TRBJ1-6,NA,TRBV4-1,TGCGCCAGCAGCCAAGTTGCCTGGAGTGGGTTTGGAGATTCACCCCTCCACTTT,CASSQVAWSGFGDSPLHF
many,TRBJ2-3,TRBD2,TRBV20-1,TGCAGTGCTGAAGCCGTAGCGGGTGGCGACACAGATACGCAGTATTTT,CSAEAVAGGDTDTQYF
many,TRBJ1-5,TRBD1,TRBV5-1,TGCGCCAGCAGCTTAGGACAGGGGTTCAATCAGCCCCAGCATTTT,CASSLGQGFNQPQHF
many,TRBJ1-1,NA,TRBV25-1,TGTGCCAGCATCGAACGGGGGTATACTGAAGCTTTCTTT,CASIERGYTEAFF
few,TRBJ1-6,TRBD1,TRBV19,TGTGCCAGTAGGCAGTCTGCCGGGACAGGCCTTAGCTCCTATAATTCACCCCTCCACTTT,CASRQSAGTGLSSYNSPLHF
NA,TRBJ2-1,TRBD2,TRBV15,TGTGCCACCAGCAGAGATGGGACTAGCGGGTACAATGAGCAGTTCTTC,CATSRDGTSGYNEQFF
few,TRBJ2-7,NA,TRBV10-3,TGTGCCATCAGTGATCCTCGCGGGGCCTCCTACGAGCAGTACTTC,CAISDPRGASYEQYF